These 9 T cell receptor beta chains were sequenced from one sample in a study of breast tumors, draining lymph nodes, adjacent tissues. The lymph nodes were axillary draining lymph nodes from breast cancer patients. TCRdb re-called the multiplex PCR reads with MiXCR, one entry per CDR3 protein. This sample has roughly 86,000 distinct CDR3 sequences, with roughly 20% found just once. The specimen was axillary lymph node tissue. The receptors derive from a female donor with breast cancer. Some clones in this sample may be carry-over from other donors' samples.

V and J are TRBV2 and TRBJ1-5, with D maybe TRBD1 (6 bases). Germline CDR1 SNHLY, CDR2 FYNNEI. Trimming took 5 bases from V and 1 from J, leaving 12 bases between them. CDR3 length equals 15 residues. Written as DNA, the CDR3 is TGTGCCAGCAGTAGGGGGACACAGAGCAATCAGCCCCAGCATTTT. Translation: CASSRGTQSNQPQHF.

This clonotype was seen at least ten times. V usage is TRBV5-1 and J usage is TRBJ2-7; tentative D call: TRBD2 (6 bases). V was trimmed by 4 bases and J by 6 bases, leaving 17 bases between them. The CDR3 runs to 14 residues. Looked up from germline, CDR1 is SGHRS and CDR2 is YFSETQ. The CDR3 DNA reads as TGCGCCAGCAGCCCTACCTCAGGGACTTCCGAGCAGTACTTC. Its protein is CASSPTSGTSEQYF.

There are many counts of this clonotype. The chain carries TRBV24-1 and TRBJ2-1; the match to TRBD2 covers 15 bases. The V gene's germline CDR1 is KGHDR and CDR2 SFDVKD. V dropped 4 bases and J dropped 1; count of bases not matched to a gene: 7. The CDR3 has 19 amino acids. The CDR3 nucleotides are TGTGCCACCAGTGACCTTGGGACTAGCGGGAGGCGGTCCTACAATGAGCAGTTCTTC. It yields the protein CATSDLGTSGRRSYNEQFF.

This clonotype has more than one count but fewer than ten. The rearrangement uses TRBV6-5 and TRBJ2-1; 9 positions match TRBD2. CDR1 MNHEY and CDR2 SVGAGI come from the germline V gene. CDR3 length: 15 residues. V lost 6 bases to trimming and J lost 1 base; unmatched junction nucleotides: 4. The CDR3 sequence is CASRRTSESYNEQFF. CDR3 nucleotide sequence: TGTGCCAGCAGGCGGACTAGCGAATCCTACAATGAGCAGTTCTTC.

This clonotype was seen ten or more times. The chain has TRBV4-2 and TRBJ2-7; the D call may be TRBD1 or TRBD2 (6 bases each). CDR3 length equals 14 residues. The germline CDR1 and CDR2 sequences are LGHNA and YNFKEQ. Trimming took 4 bases from V and 2 from J, leaving 12 bases between them. The CDR3 DNA sequence: TGTGCCAGCAGCCCTAATGGGGGGCCCTACGAGCAGTACTTC. Its translation is CASSPNGGPYEQYF.

This clonotype was picked up many times. This chain connects TRBV20-1 to TRBJ2-7; 10 bases line up with TRBD2. The CDR3 runs to 16 residues. V shed 1 base and J 2 bases; nucleotides not matched to a gene: 8. The germline V gene encodes CDR1 DFQATT and CDR2 SNEGSKA (reference sequence). CDR3 residues: CSARGLAGVGAYEQYF. CDR3 coding DNA: TGCAGTGCTAGAGGGCTAGCGGGAGTCGGAGCCTACGAGCAGTACTTC.

The V call is TRBV18, the J call TRBJ1-5; a weak D match, TRBD1 (6 bases). Germline V gives CDR1 KGHSH, CDR2 LQKENI. The CDR3 runs to 16 residues. V dropped 6 bases and J dropped 0 bases, with 15 bases sitting between them. CDR3 sequence: CASSTGHPYSNQPQHF. Written as DNA, the CDR3 is TGTGCCAGCTCTACGGGACACCCTTATAGCAATCAGCCCCAGCATTTT.

This clonotype was picked up one time. V usage is TRBV24-1 and J usage is TRBJ2-1; 9 bases are a match to TRBD1. Per the germline V gene, CDR1 is KGHDR and CDR2 is SFDVKD. The ends lost 3 bases at V and 7 bases at J; junction bases unmatched: 6. The CDR3 is 15 residues long. This CDR3 is CATSDPNRGRNEQFF. CDR3 DNA sequence: TGTGCCACCAGTGATCCCAACAGGGGGCGTAATGAGCAGTTCTTC.

This clonotype was seen just once. This may stem from a read error, because a much larger clone lies one nucleotide away. This chain links TRBV19 with TRBJ1-5; D is uncertain. The CDR3 extends over 14 amino acids. From germline, CDR1 is LNHDA and CDR2 SQIVND (reference sequence). The chain's CDR3 is CAGSTGEAAQPQHF. The DNA of the CDR3 is TGTGCCGGTAGTACTGGGGAGGCGGCTCAGCCCCAGCATTTT.